This TCR beta chain came from a study of blood T cell repertoires in COVID-19. Assay: immunoSEQ multiplex PCR; the TCRdb copy retains only in-frame clones and omits some. Here the sample spans about 240,000 clones, 80% to 85% being singletons. Trimming removed 5 bases at V and 8 bases at J, with 13 bases between. Germline assignment: CDR1 SGHVS and CDR2 FQNEAQ. The CDR3 is 14 residues long. The sequenced material came from peripheral blood. The chain carries TRBV7-8 and TRBJ1-6, with a possible D match to TRBD1 (6 bases). This TCR was recovered from a woman younger than 30 with acute or convalescent COVID-19. The CDR3 reads CASSPGTSYSPLHF. CDR3 nucleotide sequence: TGTGCCAGCAGCCCCGGGACATCGTATTCACCCCTCCACTTT. Combining the CDR3 with reference TRBV7-8 and TRBJ1-6 gives the whole variable domain GAGVSQSPRYKVAKRGQDVALRCDPISGHVSLFWYQQALGQGPEFLTYFQNEAQLDKSGLPSDRFFAERPEGSVSTLKIQRTQQEDSAVYLCASSPGTSYSPLHFGNGTRLTVT.